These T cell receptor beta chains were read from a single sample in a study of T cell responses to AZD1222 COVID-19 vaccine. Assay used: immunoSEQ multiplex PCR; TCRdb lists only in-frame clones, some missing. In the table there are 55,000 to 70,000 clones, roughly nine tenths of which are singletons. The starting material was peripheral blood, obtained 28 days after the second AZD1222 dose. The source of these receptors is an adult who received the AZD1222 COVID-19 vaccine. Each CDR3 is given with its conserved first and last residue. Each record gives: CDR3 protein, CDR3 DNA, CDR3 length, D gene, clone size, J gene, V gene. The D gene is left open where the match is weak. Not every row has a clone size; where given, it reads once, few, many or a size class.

CDR3 protein: CASSSGGTDTQYF
CDR3 DNA: TGTGCCAGCAGCTCGGGGGGAACAGATACGCAGTATTTT
CDR3 length: 13
D gene: TRBD2
clone size: -
J gene: TRBJ2-3
V gene: TRBV9

CDR3 protein: CASSASGFSNSPLHF
CDR3 DNA: TGTGCCAGCAGTGCGTCAGGGTTCTCGAATTCACCCCTCCACTTT
CDR3 length: 15
D gene: -
clone size: -
J gene: TRBJ1-6
V gene: TRBV2

CDR3 protein: CASSININTEAFF
CDR3 DNA: TGTGCCAGTAGTATTAACATTAACACTGAAGCTTTCTTT
CDR3 length: 13
D gene: -
clone size: -
J gene: TRBJ1-1
V gene: TRBV19

CDR3 protein: CASSARTDTQYF
CDR3 DNA: TGTGCCAGCAGCGCCAGGACAGATACGCAGTATTTT
CDR3 length: 12
D gene: -
clone size: -
J gene: TRBJ2-3
V gene: TRBV9

CDR3 protein: CASVWGQINQPQHF
CDR3 DNA: TGTGCTAGTGTCTGGGGACAGATCAATCAGCCCCAGCATTTT
CDR3 length: 14
D gene: TRBD1
clone size: -
J gene: TRBJ1-5
V gene: TRBV12-5

CDR3 protein: CASRLGVSGNTIYF
CDR3 DNA: TGCGCCAGCCGGTTAGGGGTTTCTGGAAACACCATATATTTT
CDR3 length: 14
D gene: -
clone size: -
J gene: TRBJ1-3
V gene: TRBV5-1

CDR3 protein: CASSPEGGTSSGNTIYF
CDR3 DNA: TGTGCCAGCAGCCCTGAAGGAGGGACATCCTCTGGAAACACCATATATTTT
CDR3 length: 17
D gene: -
clone size: -
J gene: TRBJ1-3
V gene: TRBV6-2/TRBV6-3

CDR3 protein: CASSLSRGLYEQYF
CDR3 DNA: TGTGCCAGCAGTTTATCCCGGGGGCTCTACGAGCAGTACTTC
CDR3 length: 14
D gene: -
clone size: -
J gene: TRBJ2-7
V gene: TRBV28

CDR3 protein: CASSLARGGFNQPQHF
CDR3 DNA: TGTGCCAGCAGCTTAGCGCGGGGAGGGTTTAATCAGCCCCAGCATTTT
CDR3 length: 16
D gene: -
clone size: -
J gene: TRBJ1-5
V gene: TRBV7-2

CDR3 protein: CASSLRPRTRLSTDTQYF
CDR3 DNA: TGTGCCAGCAGTCTACGCCCCCGGACGAGGCTTAGCACAGATACGCAGTATTTT
CDR3 length: 18
D gene: -
clone size: -
J gene: TRBJ2-3
V gene: TRBV6-2/TRBV6-3

CDR3 protein: CSVKRGTFQETQYF
CDR3 DNA: TGCAGCGTGAAGCGGGGGACCTTCCAAGAGACCCAGTACTTC
CDR3 length: 14
D gene: TRBD2
clone size: -
J gene: TRBJ2-5
V gene: TRBV29-1

CDR3 protein: CASSLAVSYEQYF
CDR3 DNA: TGTGCCAGCAGCTTAGCTGTCTCCTACGAGCAGTACTTC
CDR3 length: 13
D gene: -
clone size: -
J gene: TRBJ2-7
V gene: TRBV7-8

CDR3 protein: CASGINRAEQFF
CDR3 DNA: TGTGCTAGTGGTATAAATAGGGCTGAGCAGTTCTTC
CDR3 length: 12
D gene: -
clone size: -
J gene: TRBJ2-1
V gene: TRBV12-5

CDR3 protein: CASIIGANTGELFF
CDR3 DNA: TGTGCCAGCATTATTGGCGCGAACACCGGGGAGCTGTTTTTT
CDR3 length: 14
D gene: -
clone size: -
J gene: TRBJ2-2
V gene: TRBV6-5

CDR3 protein: CASSLGGEQESLF
CDR3 DNA: TGTGCCAGCTCACTCGGGGGGGAACAGGAATCTCTCTTC
CDR3 length: 13
D gene: -
clone size: few
J gene: TRBJ1-2
V gene: TRBV18

CDR3 protein: CASISDTTYGYTF
CDR3 DNA: TGTGCCAGTATATCCGACACGACTTATGGCTACACCTTC
CDR3 length: 13
D gene: -
clone size: -
J gene: TRBJ1-2
V gene: TRBV19

CDR3 protein: CASRQGSSYNSPLHF
CDR3 DNA: TGTGCCAGCAGACAGGGGAGCTCCTATAATTCACCCCTCCACTTT
CDR3 length: 15
D gene: TRBD1
clone size: once
J gene: TRBJ1-6
V gene: TRBV28

CDR3 protein: CASTASGGHSYEQYF
CDR3 DNA: TGTGCCAGCACAGCTAGCGGGGGGCACTCCTACGAGCAGTACTTC
CDR3 length: 15
D gene: TRBD2
clone size: -
J gene: TRBJ2-7
V gene: TRBV7-9

CDR3 protein: CASSYNPVKETQYF
CDR3 DNA: TGTGCCAGCAGTTACAATCCAGTGAAAGAGACCCAGTACTTC
CDR3 length: 14
D gene: -
clone size: -
J gene: TRBJ2-5
V gene: TRBV6-5

CDR3 protein: CASSDGLQGDTQYF
CDR3 DNA: TGTGCCAGCAGCGACGGACTACAGGGGGATACGCAGTATTTT
CDR3 length: 14
D gene: -
clone size: -
J gene: TRBJ2-3
V gene: TRBV7-2

CDR3 protein: CASSMGRAIGELFF
CDR3 DNA: TGTGCTAGCAGCATGGGCAGGGCGATCGGGGAGCTGTTTTTT
CDR3 length: 14
D gene: -
clone size: -
J gene: TRBJ2-2
V gene: TRBV7-7

CDR3 protein: CASSFTGYNEQFF
CDR3 DNA: TGTGCCAGCAGCTTCACAGGGTACAATGAGCAGTTCTTC
CDR3 length: 13
D gene: -
clone size: -
J gene: TRBJ2-1
V gene: TRBV11-3

CDR3 protein: CASSLPSRETEAFF
CDR3 DNA: TGTGCCAGCAGCTTGCCTTCAAGGGAGACTGAAGCTTTCTTT
CDR3 length: 14
D gene: -
clone size: few
J gene: TRBJ1-1
V gene: TRBV5-4

CDR3 protein: CASSMTGVFDYGYTF
CDR3 DNA: TGTGCCAGTAGTATGACAGGGGTTTTTGACTATGGCTACACCTTC
CDR3 length: 15
D gene: TRBD1
clone size: once
J gene: TRBJ1-2
V gene: TRBV19

CDR3 protein: CSVEDRRGSYNEQFF
CDR3 DNA: TGCAGCGTTGAAGATCGGAGGGGCAGCTACAATGAGCAGTTCTTC
CDR3 length: 15
D gene: -
clone size: once
J gene: TRBJ2-1
V gene: TRBV29-1

CDR3 protein: CASSRFSNEKLFF
CDR3 DNA: TGTGCCAGCAGCCGTTTTAGTAATGAAAAACTGTTTTTT
CDR3 length: 13
D gene: -
clone size: -
J gene: TRBJ1-4
V gene: TRBV3-1/TRBV3-2

CDR3 protein: CASSSGLAGHYEQYF
CDR3 DNA: TGCGCCAGCAGTTCCGGACTAGCGGGGCACTACGAGCAGTACTTC
CDR3 length: 15
D gene: TRBD2
clone size: once
J gene: TRBJ2-7
V gene: TRBV5-1

CDR3 protein: CASGFPRVAGATNEQFF
CDR3 DNA: TGTGCTAGTGGTTTCCCCCGAGTGGCGGGAGCAACGAATGAGCAGTTCTTC
CDR3 length: 17
D gene: TRBD2
clone size: -
J gene: TRBJ2-1
V gene: TRBV12-5

CDR3 protein: CASSLAFGSSYEQYF
CDR3 DNA: TGTGCCAGCAGCTTGGCCTTCGGCAGTTCCTACGAGCAGTACTTC
CDR3 length: 15
D gene: -
clone size: -
J gene: TRBJ2-7
V gene: TRBV5-5

CDR3 protein: CATSDKYNEQFF
CDR3 DNA: TGTGCCACCAGTGATAAGTACAATGAGCAGTTCTTC
CDR3 length: 12
D gene: -
clone size: -
J gene: TRBJ2-1
V gene: TRBV24-1

CDR3 protein: CASSTGQGAKYGNTIYF
CDR3 DNA: TGTGCCAGTAGTACCGGACAGGGGGCAAAATATGGAAACACCATATATTTT
CDR3 length: 17
D gene: TRBD1
clone size: -
J gene: TRBJ1-3
V gene: TRBV19

CDR3 protein: CASRPRTWLGSPLHF
CDR3 DNA: TGTGCCAGCAGACCACGAACCTGGTTGGGTTCACCCCTCCACTTT
CDR3 length: 15
D gene: -
clone size: once
J gene: TRBJ1-6
V gene: TRBV5-6

CDR3 protein: CASSPPRPVDQETQYF
CDR3 DNA: TGTGCCAGCTCACCGCCAAGGCCGGTTGATCAAGAGACCCAGTACTTC
CDR3 length: 16
D gene: -
clone size: -
J gene: TRBJ2-5
V gene: TRBV18

CDR3 protein: CASSIIVPGLLFHDEQFF
CDR3 DNA: TGTGCCAGTAGTATAATTGTTCCGGGACTACTCTTCCACGATGAGCAGTTCTTC
CDR3 length: 18
D gene: TRBD2
clone size: -
J gene: TRBJ2-1
V gene: TRBV19

CDR3 protein: CASSQDRLSTDTQYF
CDR3 DNA: TGTGCCAGCAGCCAAGACCGATTGAGCACAGATACGCAGTATTTT
CDR3 length: 15
D gene: -
clone size: few
J gene: TRBJ2-3
V gene: TRBV4-2

CDR3 protein: CASSQTSGNSNEQFF
CDR3 DNA: TGTGCCAGCAGCCAGACTAGCGGGAACTCCAATGAGCAGTTCTTC
CDR3 length: 15
D gene: TRBD2
clone size: -
J gene: TRBJ2-1
V gene: TRBV11-2

CDR3 protein: CASRGNSGANVLTF
CDR3 DNA: TGTGCCAGCAGGGGCAACTCTGGGGCCAACGTCCTGACTTTC
CDR3 length: 14
D gene: -
clone size: -
J gene: TRBJ2-6
V gene: TRBV2